These 29 T cell receptor beta chains share one sample of origin, sequenced in a study of T-cell memory formation after mild COVID-19. TCRdb re-analysed the 5' RACE reads in MiXCR, keeping a single row per CDR3 protein. The sample includes 300,000 or so distinct CDR3 sequences, less than 20% seen only once; the top ten take around a fifth. The sequenced sample consisted of PBMCs or a T cell subset sorted from them (not recorded which). Source of these receptors: a man aged 18 to 35 who had mild COVID-19 (a few samples of this study predate the infection). Cell type and time point are not known.

V is TRBV20-1 and J is TRBJ2-4, with D possibly TRBD2 on 6 matching bases. Trimming removed 5 bases at V and 2 bases at J, with 10 bases between. The CDR3 spans 13 residues. Per germline, CDR1 DFQATT and CDR2 SNEGSKA (reference sequence). The CDR3 sequence: CSAAREPKNIQYF. CDR3 in DNA: TGCAGTGCTGCCCGGGAGCCCAAAAACATTCAGTACTTC.

This rearrangement joins TRBV7-2 to TRBJ1-1; D is unresolved. Trimming cost V 6 bases and J 4 bases, with 12 bases left between them. Germline CDR1 and CDR2: SGHTA and FQGNSA. This CDR3 contains 13 residues. The CDR3 protein is CASRGPVGTEAFF. CDR3 sequence (DNA): TGTGCCAGCAGGGGTCCAGTGGGCACTGAAGCTTTCTTT. Together with reference TRBV7-2 and TRBJ1-1, the CDR3 gives the full variable domain: GAGVSQSPSNKVTEKGKDVELRCDPISGHTALYWYRQSLGQGLEFLIYFQGNSAPDKSGLPSDRFSAERTGGSVSTLTIQRTQQEDSAVYLCASRGPVGTEAFFGQGTRLTVV.

V gene TRBV20-1 combines with J gene TRBJ2-5; D not resolved. The CDR3 spans 13 residues. The germline V gene has CDR1 DFQATT and CDR2 SNEGSKA (reference sequence). Trimming took 0 bases from V and 5 from J, leaving 10 bases between them. CDR3 nucleotides: TGCAGTGCTAGAGACGGCCAAGTGGAGACCCAGTACTTC. Its protein product is CSARDGQVETQYF.

This chain links TRBV7-3 with TRBJ2-1; no reliable D call. CDR1 and CDR2 (germline): SGHTA, FQGTGA. Trimming removed 0 bases from V and 5 bases from J, with 5 bases in between. The CDR3 is made up of 13 amino acids. As DNA, the CDR3 is TGTGCCAGCAGCTTAACGCTGGACAATGAGCAGTTCTTC. This gives the protein CASSLTLDNEQFF.

This chain connects TRBV5-1 to TRBJ1-2; D remains ambiguous. CDR1 and CDR2 (germline): SGHRS, YFSETQ. Trimming cost V 0 bases and J 0 bases, with 15 bases left between them. The CDR3 loop spans 17 amino acids. CDR3 nucleotides: TGCGCCAGCAGCTTGGGACCTTTGGCGGGCGCTAACTATGGCTACACCTTC. Protein product: CASSLGPLAGANYGYTF.

The V call is TRBV7-9, the J call TRBJ1-1, with D hard to call. Germline V lookup: CDR1 SEHNR, CDR2 FQNEAQ (reference sequence). The CDR3 has 13 amino acids. Trimming removed 4 bases from V and 3 bases from J, with 9 bases in between. The CDR3: CASSSSPDTEAFF. CDR3 DNA sequence: TGTGCCAGCAGCTCCAGTCCAGACACTGAAGCTTTCTTT.

In its sample, this clonotype was seen many times. The chain is built from TRBV6-5 and TRBJ2-1, with TRBD1 identical over 11 bases. The CDR3 sequence is 15 residues long. Germline trimming cut 2 bases from V and 6 bases from J; bases unmatched to any gene: 3. Germline-derived CDR1 and CDR2 are MNHEY and SVGAGI. CDR3 bases: TGTGCCAGCAGTTACGGACAGGGGGCGGCCAATGAGCAGTTCTTC. This gives the protein CASSYGQGAANEQFF.

In its sample, this clonotype was seen a few times. The chain joins TRBV13 to TRBJ1-1, with D possibly TRBD1 on 6 matching bases. Trimming cost V 5 bases and J 4 bases, with 14 bases left between them. Germline V CDR1 and CDR2: PRHDT, FYEKMQ (reference sequence). This CDR3 comprises 14 residues. The CDR3 DNA sequence: TGTGCCAGCAGCACCCAGGGGAGGGGCACTGAAGCTTTCTTT. This gives the protein CASSTQGRGTEAFF.

The count of this clonotype is one. The gene calls are TRBV20-1 and TRBJ1-1; 8 bases agree with TRBD1. The CDR3 is 14 residues long. V dropped 0 bases and J dropped 5; count of bases not matched to a gene: 5. Germline V CDR1 and CDR2: DFQATT, SNEGSKA (reference sequence). The CDR3 DNA sequence: TGCAGTGCTAGAGATCAGGGGGCGAGGACTGAAGCTTTCTTT. This sequence encodes CSARDQGARTEAFF.

This clonotype has only a few counts. This chain uses TRBV12-3 or TRBV12-4 with TRBJ1-1; D remains unclear. This CDR3 region has 14 residues. Deletions cut 6 bases from V and 5 bases from J, with 16 bases between. CDR3 loop: CASSQEWVGTEAFF. The DNA for the CDR3 is TGTGCCAGCAGCCAAGAGTGGGTGGGGACTGAAGCTTTCTTT.

The J gene is TRBJ2-3, the V gene TRBV28; no clear D. The CDR3 length is 13 residues. Germline CDR1 and CDR2: MDHEN and SYDVKM. The germline V and J ends were trimmed by 7 bases and 2 bases, with 10 bases remaining between them. CDR3 nucleotide sequence: TGTGCCAGCAAAGAAAAAAACACAGATACGCAGTATTTT. It encodes CASKEKNTDTQYF.

V is TRBV18 and J is TRBJ2-7; D remains unclear. V lost 0 bases, J lost 3 bases, and 12 bases lay in between. This CDR3 spans 15 amino acids. The germline CDR1 and CDR2 sequences are KGHSH and LQKENI. CDR3 nucleotides: TGTGCCAGCTCACCACCGAACTTGGACCGCTACGAGCAGTACTTC. Its translation is CASSPPNLDRYEQYF.

The chain has TRBV4-3 and TRBJ2-4; perhaps TRBD1 as D (6 bases). Germline V gives CDR1 LGHNA, CDR2 YSLEER. The V end was cut by 3 bases, the J end by 4 bases, with 13 bases between. The CDR3 has 15 amino acids. CDR3 in amino acids: CASSQQGQGKNIQYF. In DNA, the CDR3 is TGCGCCAGCAGCCAGCAGGGGCAGGGGAAAAACATTCAGTACTTC.

This clonotype was observed a handful of times. The chain combines TRBV20-1 with TRBJ1-2; TRBD1 aligns across 8 bases. The V gene's germline CDR1 is DFQATT and CDR2 SNEGSKA (reference sequence). The length of the CDR3 is 15 residues. V was clipped by 5 bases and J by 0 bases; unmatched bases: 8. CDR3 amino acids: CSAPTGDTANYGYTF. CDR3 nucleotides: TGCAGTGCTCCGACAGGGGATACGGCTAACTATGGCTACACCTTC.

The chain is built from TRBV20-1 and TRBJ2-1; the match to TRBD1 covers 7 bases. The CDR3 loop spans 13 amino acids. CDR1 and CDR2 from the germline V gene are DFQATT and SNEGSKA (reference sequence). The V segment lost 6 bases and the J segment 4 bases; nucleotides outside the gene matches: 6. The CDR3, as DNA: TGCAGTGCGATGCCAGGGGGTTACAATGAGCAGTTCTTC. Protein product: CSAMPGGYNEQFF.

This clonotype has only a few counts. The chain uses TRBV7-9 and TRBJ2-7; TRBD2 aligns across 13 bases. The CDR3 has 17 residues. The ends lost 1 base at V and 3 bases at J; junction bases unmatched: 6. Germline V gives CDR1 SEHNR, CDR2 FQNEAQ (reference sequence). The CDR3 spells CASSLGRGTSGVYEQYV. The CDR3 coding sequence is TGTGCCAGCAGCTTAGGTCGCGGGACTAGCGGGGTCTACGAGCAGTACGTC.

This clonotype has at least ten counts. DNA for the CDR3: TGTGCCAGCAGCCCCATAGCGGTCACCGGGGAGCTGTTTTTT. Translated: CASSPIAVTGELFF. The gene calls are TRBV7-2 and TRBJ2-2; D is perhaps TRBD2 (6 bases). The length of the CDR3 is 14 residues. In germline, CDR1 is SGHTA, CDR2 FQGNSA. Trimming shortened V by 5 bases and J by 4 bases, and 11 bases separated the two germline ends.

This clonotype was seen repeatedly, ten times or more. The CDR3 reads CASSLSPAGEKLFF. The DNA of the CDR3 is TGTGCCAGCAGCTTAAGCCCGGCGGGGGAAAAACTGTTTTTT. The chain uses TRBV7-3 and TRBJ1-4; no definite D call. Germline CDR1 SGHTA, CDR2 FQGTGA. This CDR3 is built from 14 residues. The V and J ends lost 1 base and 8 bases respectively, with 11 bases between them.

A word on this clonotype: This could be a read error, since a much larger clone is one nucleotide away. This chain connects TRBV12-3 or TRBV12-4 to TRBJ1-1, with D unresolved. The CDR3 has 13 residues. Trimming removed 6 bases at V and 2 bases at J, with 10 bases between. The CDR3 reads CASSPRINTEAFF. CDR3 coding DNA: TGTGCCAGCAGCCCCCGCATAAACACTGAAGCTTTCTTT.

This clonotype was found many times. The J gene is TRBJ2-1, the V gene TRBV6-4; TRBD1 might be the D (5 bases). V was clipped by 3 bases and J by 2 bases, with 5 bases between them. This CDR3 is built from 13 residues. The germline gives CDR1 MRHNA, CDR2 SNTAGT. CDR3 region: CASSEDTYNEQFF. Written as DNA, the CDR3 is TGTGCCAGCAGTGAGGACACCTACAATGAGCAGTTCTTC.

This clonotype was detected a few times. The chain employs TRBV15 and TRBJ2-5; D may correspond to TRBD1 or TRBD2 (7 bases each). V was clipped by 3 bases and J by 0 bases, with 11 bases between them. Germline CDR1 reads LNHNV; CDR2 reads YYDKDF (reference sequence). The CDR3 runs 15 residues. The CDR3 DNA reads TGTGCCACCAGCAGGGGAGGGACAGACCAAGAGACCCAGTACTTC. This sequence encodes CATSRGGTDQETQYF.

The V gene is TRBV4-1, the J gene TRBJ2-3, with 10 bases aligning to TRBD2. The CDR3 extends over 15 amino acids. Trimming took 4 bases from V and 6 from J; bases not matched to a gene: 7. The germline V gene has CDR1 MGHRA and CDR2 YSYEKL. The chain's CDR3 is CASSRERGGSDTQYF. In DNA form, the CDR3 reads TGCGCCAGCAGCCGAGAGCGGGGGGGTTCGGATACGCAGTATTTT.

In its sample, this clonotype was seen a few times. V and J are TRBV7-6 and TRBJ2-5; D not certain. Germline V gives CDR1 SGHVS, CDR2 FNYEAQ. V lost 5 bases and J lost 5, with 12 bases in between. The CDR3 has 13 residues. CDR3 bases: TGTGCCAGCAGCCGACCAGACCTGGAGACCCAGTACTTC. Its translation is CASSRPDLETQYF.

The J gene is TRBJ2-1, the V gene TRBV19, with D unresolved. The CDR3 is 13 residues long. V was shortened by 5 bases and J by 3 bases, with 8 bases between the two germline ends. Germline CDR1 is LNHDA and CDR2 is SQIVND (reference sequence). The CDR3, as DNA: TGTGCCAGTAGTCGGCAGATCTACAATGAGCAGTTCTTC. Its protein is CASSRQIYNEQFF.

V gene TRBV7-9 combines with J gene TRBJ1-1; D remains ambiguous. This CDR3 is 14 amino acids long. Per germline, CDR1 SEHNR and CDR2 FQNEAQ (reference sequence). Deletions cut 5 bases from V and 5 bases from J, with 15 bases between. CDR3 sequence reads: CASSPEEGRTEAFF. As DNA, the CDR3 is TGTGCCAGCAGCCCCGAGGAGGGTAGGACTGAAGCTTTCTTT.

There are a few counts of this clonotype. The CDR3 nucleotides are TGTGCCAGCAGTGAATCCGGGGCCACCAACGTCCTGACTTTC. Translated: CASSESGATNVLTF. The chain uses TRBV25-1 and TRBJ2-6, with D possibly called TRBD1 or TRBD2 (5 bases each). This CDR3 contains 14 residues. Trimming took off 1 base at V and 8 bases at J, with 9 bases between the two ends. CDR1 MGHDK and CDR2 SYGVNS come from the germline V gene.

The chain recombines TRBV20-1 with TRBJ2-3; 8 nucleotides line up with TRBD2. Germline values: CDR1 DFQATT, CDR2 SNEGSKA (reference sequence). The trim removed 6 bases at V and 3 bases at J, leaving 14 bases unmatched. The CDR3 has 16 amino acids. The CDR3 sequence is CSAGAPGGAWTDTQYF. DNA of the CDR3: TGCAGTGCCGGGGCCCCGGGGGGGGCTTGGACAGATACGCAGTATTTT.

This clonotype was seen just once. V usage is TRBV7-9 and J usage is TRBJ1-5; D remains ambiguous. CDR1 is SEHNR, CDR2 FQNEAQ, per germline (reference sequence). With 10 bases removed from V and 2 bases from J, the gap between germline ends came to 21 bases. CDR3 length equals 16 residues. The CDR3 loop reads CATPRGWTWCNQPQHF. In DNA form, the CDR3 reads TGTGCCACTCCACGTGGATGGACGTGGTGCAATCAGCCCCAGCATTTT.

The chain links TRBV27 to TRBJ1-5; D is undetermined. The CDR3 extends over 13 amino acids. Trimming stripped 3 bases from V and 5 bases from J, with 8 bases between. The V gene's germline CDR1 is MNHEY and CDR2 SMNVEV (reference sequence). The CDR3 is CASSFLPHQPQHF. In nucleotides, the CDR3 is TGTGCCAGCAGTTTTTTACCGCATCAGCCCCAGCATTTT.